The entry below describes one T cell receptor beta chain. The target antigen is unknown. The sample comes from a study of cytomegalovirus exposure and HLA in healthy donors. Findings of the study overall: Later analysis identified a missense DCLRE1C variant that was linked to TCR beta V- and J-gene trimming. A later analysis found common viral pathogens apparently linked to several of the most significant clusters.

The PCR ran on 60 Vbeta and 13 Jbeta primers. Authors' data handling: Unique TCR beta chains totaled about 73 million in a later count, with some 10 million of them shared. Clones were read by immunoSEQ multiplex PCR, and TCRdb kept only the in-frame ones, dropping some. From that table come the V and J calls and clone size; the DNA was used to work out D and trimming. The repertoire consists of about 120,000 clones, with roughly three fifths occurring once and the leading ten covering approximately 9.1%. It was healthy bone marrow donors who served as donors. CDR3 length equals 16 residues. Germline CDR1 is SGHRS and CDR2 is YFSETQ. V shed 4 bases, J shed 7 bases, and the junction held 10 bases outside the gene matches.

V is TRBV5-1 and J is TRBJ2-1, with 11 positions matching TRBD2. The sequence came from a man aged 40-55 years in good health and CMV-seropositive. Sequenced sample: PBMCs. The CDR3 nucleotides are TGCGCCAGCAGCAACCTAGCGGGGGGCAACAATAATGAGCAGTTCTTC. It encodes CASSNLAGGNNNEQFF.